By share of the sample, the clone carrying this TCR beta chain is medium-sized. The sample belongs to a study of spatial heterogeneity in lung cancer. Study-level background: Beta-chain sequences consistently outnumbered alpha-chain sequences in detection. There were, on average, more than 9.5 raw-read appearances for each unique TCR and UMI combination.

Sample time point: sample taken at primary tumor resection. Whole RNA was taken from tumor, nontumor lung or frozen PBMC; it was then sequenced unsorted. The donor group consisted of around 77 patients who had untreated, early-stage non-small cell lung cancer. This CDR3 has 15 residues. The V end lost 4 bases, the J end lost 6 bases, and 18 bases lay between the germline ends. All TCR cDNA molecules were individually tagged with a unique molecular identifier. In TCRdb, the 5' RACE reads were re-called with MiXCR into one record per CDR3 protein. The data hold some 25,000 distinct CDR3 sequences, with 4% to 5% observed a single time.

The receptor comes from a male donor with early-stage non-small cell lung cancer. The sequenced sample was PBMCs, obtained at surgery. V and J are TRBV12-3 or TRBV12-4 and TRBJ1-2; TRBD1 is a possible D gene (5 bases). CDR3 loop: CASSSRVSGRDGYTF. CDR3 nucleotide sequence: TGTGCCAGCAGTTCACGCGTCTCAGGGCGTGATGGCTACACCTTC.